This TCR beta chain was captured in a study of control samples from healthy donors and cancer patients. Profiling relied on immunoSEQ multiplex PCR, and the TCRdb table lists in-frame clones only, not all of them. The sample yields 85,000 to 120,000 clones, under 95% seen once. This clone was observed a handful of times. The CDR3 is 16 amino acids. In germline, CDR1 is SGHTA, CDR2 FQGNSA. V shed 5 bases, J shed 0 bases, and the junction held 6 bases outside the gene matches. The sample consisted of blood. The gene calls are TRBV7-2 and TRBJ2-3; 9 bases are a match to TRBD1. The clonotype comes from a woman aged 18-35 years in good health. CDR3 nucleotides: TGTGCCAGCAGCCTGGGACAGGGCGGTAGCACAGATACGCAGTATTTT. Encoded protein: CASSLGQGGSTDTQYF.